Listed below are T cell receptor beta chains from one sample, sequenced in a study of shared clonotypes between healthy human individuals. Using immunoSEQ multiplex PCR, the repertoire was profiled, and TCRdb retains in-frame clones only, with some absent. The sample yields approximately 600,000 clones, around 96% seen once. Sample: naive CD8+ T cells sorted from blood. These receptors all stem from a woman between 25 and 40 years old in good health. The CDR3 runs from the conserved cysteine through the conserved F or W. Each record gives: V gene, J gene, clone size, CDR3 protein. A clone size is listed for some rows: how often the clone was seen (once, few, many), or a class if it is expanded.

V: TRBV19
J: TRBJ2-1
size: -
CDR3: CASSTPYNEQFF

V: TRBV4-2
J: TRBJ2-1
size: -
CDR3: CASSLPGTSGSYEQFF

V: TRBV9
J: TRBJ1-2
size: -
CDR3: CASRDLSRGLDGYTF

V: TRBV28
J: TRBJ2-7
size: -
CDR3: CASSGQRGEQYF

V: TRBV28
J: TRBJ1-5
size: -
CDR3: CASSLMQANQPQHF

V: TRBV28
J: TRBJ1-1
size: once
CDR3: CATMTGTEAFF

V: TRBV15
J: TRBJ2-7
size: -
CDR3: CATSVSPGDRFYEQYF

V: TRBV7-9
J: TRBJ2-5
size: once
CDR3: CASSWWQETQYF

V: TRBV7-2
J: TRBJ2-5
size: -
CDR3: CASSLPSGYQETQYF

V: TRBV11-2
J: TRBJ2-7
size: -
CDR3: CASSHIGTSGYEQYF

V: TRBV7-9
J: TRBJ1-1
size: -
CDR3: CASGGSPEAFF

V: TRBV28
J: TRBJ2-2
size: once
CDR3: CASSWGPGGTGELFF

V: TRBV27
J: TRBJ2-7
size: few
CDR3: CASRGSSYEQYF

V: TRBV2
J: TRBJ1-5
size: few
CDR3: CASSVGQYQPQHF

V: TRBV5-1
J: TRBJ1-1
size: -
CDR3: CASSLTGTEAFF

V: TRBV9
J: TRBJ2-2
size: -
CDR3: CASSVVGGGPSGELFF

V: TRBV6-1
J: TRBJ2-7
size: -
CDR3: CASSEGLYSNAPDTEQYF

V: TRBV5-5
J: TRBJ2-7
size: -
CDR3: CASSQPGQGAEQYF

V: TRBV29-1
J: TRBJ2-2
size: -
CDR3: CSVDQGAGTGELFF

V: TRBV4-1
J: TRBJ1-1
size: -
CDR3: CASSRDYTEAFF

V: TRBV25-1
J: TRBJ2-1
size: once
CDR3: CASTGSGYNEQFF

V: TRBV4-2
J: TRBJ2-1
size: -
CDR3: CASSQDPRDEQFF

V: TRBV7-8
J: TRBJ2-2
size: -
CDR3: CATDTVTGELFF

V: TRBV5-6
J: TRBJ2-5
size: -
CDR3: CASSFAETQYF

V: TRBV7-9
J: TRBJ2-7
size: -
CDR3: CASSLYRDGSYEQYF

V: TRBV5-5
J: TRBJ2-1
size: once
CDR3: CASSSNSDGYIEQFF

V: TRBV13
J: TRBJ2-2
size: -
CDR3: CASSHGTLLNTGELFF

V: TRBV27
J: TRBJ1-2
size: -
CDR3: CASSPTGVISGYTF